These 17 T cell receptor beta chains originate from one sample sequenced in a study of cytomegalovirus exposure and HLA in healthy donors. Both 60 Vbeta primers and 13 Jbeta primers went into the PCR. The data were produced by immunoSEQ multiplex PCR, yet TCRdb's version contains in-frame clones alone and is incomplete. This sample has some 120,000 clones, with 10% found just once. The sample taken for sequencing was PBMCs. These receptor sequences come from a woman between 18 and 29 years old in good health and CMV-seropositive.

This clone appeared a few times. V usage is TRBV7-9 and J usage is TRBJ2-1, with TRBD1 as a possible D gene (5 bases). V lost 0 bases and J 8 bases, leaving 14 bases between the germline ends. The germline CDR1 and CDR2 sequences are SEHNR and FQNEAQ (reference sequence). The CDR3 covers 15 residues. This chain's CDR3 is CASSLAGANFDEQFF. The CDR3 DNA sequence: TGTGCCAGCAGCTTAGCTGGGGCGAATTTCGATGAGCAGTTCTTC.

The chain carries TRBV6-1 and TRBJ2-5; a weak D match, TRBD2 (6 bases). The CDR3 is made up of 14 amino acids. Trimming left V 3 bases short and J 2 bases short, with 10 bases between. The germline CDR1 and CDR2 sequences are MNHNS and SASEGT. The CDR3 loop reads CASSEVGGQETQYF. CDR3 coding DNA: TGTGCCAGCAGTGAGGTTGGGGGGCAAGAGACCCAGTACTTC.

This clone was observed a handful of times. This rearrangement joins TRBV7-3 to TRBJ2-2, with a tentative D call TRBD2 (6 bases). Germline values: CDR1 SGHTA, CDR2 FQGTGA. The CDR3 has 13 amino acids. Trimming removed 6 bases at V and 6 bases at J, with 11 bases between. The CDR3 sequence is CASREGGAGELFF. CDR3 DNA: TGTGCCAGCAGGGAGGGCGGAGCCGGGGAGCTGTTTTTT.

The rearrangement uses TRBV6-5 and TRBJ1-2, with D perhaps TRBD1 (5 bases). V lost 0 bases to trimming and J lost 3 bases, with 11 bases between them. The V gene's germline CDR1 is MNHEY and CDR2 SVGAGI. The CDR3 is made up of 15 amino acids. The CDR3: CASSYSGGWDYGYTF. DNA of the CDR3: TGTGCCAGCAGTTACTCCGGGGGGTGGGACTATGGCTACACCTTC.

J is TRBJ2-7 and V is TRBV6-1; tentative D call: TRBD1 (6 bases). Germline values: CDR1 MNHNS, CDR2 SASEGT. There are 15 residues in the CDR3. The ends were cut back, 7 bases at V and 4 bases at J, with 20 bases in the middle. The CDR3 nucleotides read TGTGCCAGCAACCAGCTCCCGGGACAAGAATACGAGCAGTACTTC. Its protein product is CASNQLPGQEYEQYF.

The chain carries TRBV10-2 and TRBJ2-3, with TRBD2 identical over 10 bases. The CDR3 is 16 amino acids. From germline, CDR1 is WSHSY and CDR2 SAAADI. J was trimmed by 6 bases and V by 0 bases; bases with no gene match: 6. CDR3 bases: TGCGCCAGCAGTGAGTCGGCTAGCGGGAGAAAGGATACGCAGTATTTT. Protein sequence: CASSESASGRKDTQYF.

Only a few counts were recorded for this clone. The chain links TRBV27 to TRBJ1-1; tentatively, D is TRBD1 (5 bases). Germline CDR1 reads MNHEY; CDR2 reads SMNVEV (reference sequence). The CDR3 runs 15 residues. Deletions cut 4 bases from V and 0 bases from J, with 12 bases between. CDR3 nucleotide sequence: TGTGCCAGCAGTTCGACCCGACAGATGAACACTGAAGCTTTCTTT. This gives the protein CASSSTRQMNTEAFF.

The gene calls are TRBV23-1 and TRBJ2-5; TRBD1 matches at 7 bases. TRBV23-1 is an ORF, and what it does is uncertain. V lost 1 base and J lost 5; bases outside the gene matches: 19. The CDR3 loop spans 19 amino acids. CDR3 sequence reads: CASSQFRQGGTFMEETQYF. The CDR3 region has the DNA TGCGCCAGCAGTCAATTCCGACAGGGTGGGACCTTCATGGAGGAGACCCAGTACTTC.

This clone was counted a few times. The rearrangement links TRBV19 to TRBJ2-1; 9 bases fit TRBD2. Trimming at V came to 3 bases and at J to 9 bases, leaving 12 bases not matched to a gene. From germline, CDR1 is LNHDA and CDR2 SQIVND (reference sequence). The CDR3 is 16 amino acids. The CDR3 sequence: CASSILGGGRAVEQFF. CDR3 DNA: TGTGCCAGTAGTATCTTGGGGGGCGGGAGGGCCGTTGAGCAGTTCTTC.

CDR3 region: CASSGSSGLNTDTQYF. The CDR3 region has the DNA TGTGCCAGCAGCGGCTCTAGCGGGTTAAACACAGATACGCAGTATTTT. The chain carries TRBV7-9 and TRBJ2-3, with TRBD2 identical over 8 bases. V lost 5 bases, J lost 2 bases, and 9 bases stayed unmatched. The CDR3 extends over 16 amino acids. Germline assignment: CDR1 SEHNR and CDR2 FQNEAQ (reference sequence).

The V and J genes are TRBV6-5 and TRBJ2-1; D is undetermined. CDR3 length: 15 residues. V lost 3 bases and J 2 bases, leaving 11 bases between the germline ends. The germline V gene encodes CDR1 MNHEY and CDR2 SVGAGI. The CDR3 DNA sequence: TGTGCCAGCAGTTATACCTCGGCGGCCTACAATGAGCAGTTCTTC. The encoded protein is CASSYTSAAYNEQFF.

CDR3 sequence: CASSPRTSGSYQETQYF. CDR3 DNA: TGTGCCAGCAGCCCACGGACTAGCGGATCTTACCAAGAGACCCAGTACTTC. The chain carries TRBV5-5 and TRBJ2-5, with 10 bases that match TRBD2. CDR1 is SGHKS, CDR2 YYEKEE, per germline (reference sequence). This CDR3 spans 17 amino acids. Germline trimming cut 4 bases from V and 0 bases from J; bases unmatched to any gene: 9.

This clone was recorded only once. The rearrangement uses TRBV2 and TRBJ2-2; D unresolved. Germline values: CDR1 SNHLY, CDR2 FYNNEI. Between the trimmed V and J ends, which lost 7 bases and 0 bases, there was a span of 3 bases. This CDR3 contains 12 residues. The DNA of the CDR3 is TGTGCCAGCACCGCGAACACCGGGGAGCTGTTTTTT. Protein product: CASTANTGELFF. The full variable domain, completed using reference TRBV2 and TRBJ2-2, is EPEVTQTPSHQVTQMGQEVILRCVPISNHLYFYWYRQILGQKVEFLVSFYNNEISEKSEIFDDQFSVERPDGSNFTLKIRSTKLEDSAMYFCASTANTGELFFGEGSRLTVL.

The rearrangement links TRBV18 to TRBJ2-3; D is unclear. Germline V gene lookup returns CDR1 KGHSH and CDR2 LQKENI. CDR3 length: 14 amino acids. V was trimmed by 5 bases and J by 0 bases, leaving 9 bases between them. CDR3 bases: TGTGCCAGCTCAGGTAGAGGTAGCACAGATACGCAGTATTTT. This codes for CASSGRGSTDTQYF.

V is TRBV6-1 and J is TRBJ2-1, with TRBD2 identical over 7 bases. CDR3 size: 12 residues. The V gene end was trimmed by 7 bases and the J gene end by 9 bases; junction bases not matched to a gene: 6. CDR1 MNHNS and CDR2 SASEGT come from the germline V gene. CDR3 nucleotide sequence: TGTGCCAGCACCTATCCGGGGGGTGAGCAGTTCTTC. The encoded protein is CASTYPGGEQFF.

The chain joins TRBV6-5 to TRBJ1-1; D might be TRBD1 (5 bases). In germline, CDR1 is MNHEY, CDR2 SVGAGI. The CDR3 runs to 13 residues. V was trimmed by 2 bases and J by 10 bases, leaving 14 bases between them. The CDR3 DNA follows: TGTGCCAGCAGTTACAGATCAGGGCTCGGAGCTTTCTTT. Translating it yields CASSYRSGLGAFF.

CDR3 protein: CAWMWGHGGYEQYF. In DNA form, the CDR3 reads TGTGCCTGGATGTGGGGGCACGGAGGCTACGAGCAGTACTTC. V gene TRBV30 combines with J gene TRBJ2-7; TRBD1 might be the D (6 bases). Trimming took 4 bases from V and 3 from J, leaving 16 bases between them. Germline V gene sequence: CDR1 GTSNPN, CDR2 SVGIG (reference sequence). The CDR3 runs to 14 residues.